Listed here are 4 T cell receptor beta chains from one sample, sequenced in a study of T cell responses to AZD1222 COVID-19 vaccine. The protocol was immunoSEQ multiplex PCR, while the TCRdb copy is restricted to in-frame clones and leaves out a portion. The repertoire has about 100,000 clones, around nine tenths of them found once; the top ten carry approximately 15%. The sample was peripheral blood, taken on day 0 of AZD1222 vaccination. These receptors were collected from an adult in good health.

CDR3 residues: CASSSLGAGDEKLFF. In DNA, the CDR3 is TGTGCCAGCAGTTCGCTTGGGGCCGGGGATGAAAAACTGTTTTTT. The chain has TRBV6-5 and TRBJ1-4, with D maybe TRBD1 (5 bases). The V end was cut by 4 bases, the J end by 6 bases, with 15 bases between. The CDR3 is 15 residues long. Germline V gene sequence: CDR1 MNHEY, CDR2 SVGAGI.

This chain links TRBV19 with TRBJ1-2; weak D call: TRBD1 (6 bases). CDR3 size: 15 residues. Germline-derived CDR1 and CDR2 are LNHDA and SQIVND (reference sequence). The V end lost 1 base, the J end lost 4 bases, and 13 bases lay between the germline ends. CDR3 coding DNA: TGTGCCAGTAGTATAGGGGGGCCTGGACTCTATGGCTACACCTTC. Its protein product is CASSIGGPGLYGYTF.

This chain joins TRBV30 and TRBJ2-1; D call uncertain. The V end lost 0 bases, the J end lost 6 bases, and 6 bases lay between the germline ends. The length of the CDR3 is 12 residues. The germline gives CDR1 GTSNPN, CDR2 SVGIG (reference sequence). CDR3 sequence (DNA): TGTGCCTGGAGTGTACGGACCAATGAGCAGTTCTTC. Its translation: CAWSVRTNEQFF.

This rearrangement joins TRBV9 to TRBJ1-3; no clear D gene. Germline CDR1 and CDR2: SGDLS and YYNGEE. The length of the CDR3 is 12 residues. Trimming shortened V by 6 bases and J by 3 bases, and 7 bases separated the two germline ends. The CDR3 bases are TGTGCCAGCACCAGCAGTGGAAACACCATATATTTT. This translates into CASTSSGNTIYF. Filled out from reference TRBV9 and TRBJ1-3, the complete variable domain reads DSGVTQTPKHLITATGQRVTLRCSPRSGDLSVYWYQQSLDQGLQFLIQYYNGEERAKGNILERFSAQQFPDLHSELNLSSLELGDSALYFCASTSSGNTIYFGEGSWLTVV.